The 18 T cell receptor beta chains given below trace back to one sample, sequenced in a study of OX40 agonist ivuxolimab in advanced cancers. Using immunoSEQ multiplex PCR, the repertoire was profiled, and TCRdb retains in-frame clones only, with some absent. This sample has 55,000 or so clones; roughly 90% occur once, and the top ten carry around 15%. Source: CD4+ or CD8+ T cells sorted from blood, taken in a trial of the OX40 agonist ivuxolimab. The source is an adult with an advanced solid tumor such as melanoma, head and neck, liver or kidney cancer.

This clone was picked up one time. The chain is built from TRBV29-1 and TRBJ1-4, with D maybe TRBD1 (6 bases). V dropped 7 bases and J dropped 0 bases, with 6 bases sitting between them. CDR3 size: 12 residues. In germline, CDR1 is SQVTM, CDR2 ANQGSEA. The CDR3 DNA is TGCAGCGCAGGGGCAACTAATGAAAAACTGTTTTTT. This gives the protein CSAGATNEKLFF. Using reference TRBV29-1 and TRBJ1-4 for the parts outside the CDR3, the full variable domain is SAVISQKPSRDICQRGTSLTIQCQVDSQVTMMFWYRQQPGQSLTLIATANQGSEATYESGFVIDKFPISRPNLTFSTLTVSNMSPEDSSIYLCSAGATNEKLFFGSGTQLSVL.

The genes are TRBV2 and TRBJ1-4, with 7 bases aligning to TRBD1. The V segment lost 6 bases and the J segment 4 bases; nucleotides outside the gene matches: 2. This CDR3 spans 13 amino acids. Per germline, CDR1 SNHLY and CDR2 FYNNEI. CDR3 sequence: CASRDRFNEKLFF. The CDR3 DNA is TGTGCCAGCAGGGACAGGTTTAATGAAAAACTGTTTTTT.

This chain links TRBV6-6 with TRBJ1-5; D uncertain. Germline V gives CDR1 MNHNY, CDR2 SVGAGI (reference sequence). The CDR3 is 13 residues long. V was pared by 6 bases and J by 1 base, with 7 bases between. CDR3 sequence (DNA): TGTGCCAGCAGACCCGACAGCAATCAGCCCCAGCATTTT. Protein sequence: CASRPDSNQPQHF.

The genes are TRBV4-2 and TRBJ2-3; 8 bases line up with TRBD2. The trim removed 0 bases at V and 0 bases at J, leaving 5 bases unmatched. Germline assignment: CDR1 LGHNA and CDR2 YNFKEQ. The CDR3 is 17 amino acids. For the CDR3, the DNA is TGTGCCAGCAGCCAAGATTTACTAGCGGAGAGCACAGATACGCAGTATTTT. Amino acid sequence: CASSQDLLAESTDTQYF.

The chain links TRBV7-9 to TRBJ2-2; 8 nucleotides align to TRBD2. Germline V gene lookup returns CDR1 SEHNR and CDR2 FQNEAQ (reference sequence). This CDR3 spans 14 amino acids. V trimming: 5 bases; J trimming: 7 bases; junction bases outside the gene matches: 6. This CDR3 reads CASSVRLANGELFF. The CDR3 nucleotides are TGTGCCAGCAGCGTTCGACTAGCGAACGGGGAGCTGTTTTTT.

The chain joins TRBV5-1 to TRBJ1-1; D is unresolved. Germline V gives CDR1 SGHRS, CDR2 YFSETQ. CDR3 length equals 17 residues. V was trimmed by 1 base and J by 1 base, leaving 17 bases between them. CDR3 region: CASSLFLAAHRNTEAFF. The DNA for the CDR3 is TGCGCCAGCAGCTTGTTCCTGGCAGCGCACCGGAACACTGAAGCTTTCTTT.

This chain uses TRBV30 with TRBJ2-7, with 8 bases aligning to TRBD2. With V trimmed by 1 base and J by 5 bases, 4 bases remained unmatched. The CDR3 loop spans 13 amino acids. The germline V gene encodes CDR1 GTSNPN and CDR2 SVGIG (reference sequence). The CDR3 spells CAWSEAGGDEQYF. As DNA, the CDR3 is TGTGCCTGGAGTGAGGCGGGAGGCGACGAGCAGTACTTC.

The table lists this clone with a count of one. The chain recombines TRBV5-1 with TRBJ2-5; D is possibly TRBD2 (6 bases). The CDR3 covers 19 residues. With 1 base removed from V and 4 bases from J, the gap between germline ends came to 26 bases. The V gene's germline CDR1 is SGHRS and CDR2 YFSETQ. CDR3 amino acids: CASSLLGPSSGGRGETQYF. DNA for the CDR3: TGCGCCAGCAGCTTGCTGGGACCTTCGTCCGGGGGTAGGGGAGAGACCCAGTACTTC.

This sequence joins TRBV27 and TRBJ2-1; D may be TRBD1 (5 bases). The CDR3 totals 14 residues. The ends were cut back, 6 bases at V and 5 bases at J, with 14 bases in the middle. Per germline, CDR1 MNHEY and CDR2 SMNVEV (reference sequence). CDR3 amino acids: CASRVGLQHNEQFF. The CDR3 nucleotides are TGTGCCAGCAGAGTGGGGCTACAACACAATGAGCAGTTCTTC.

The chain has TRBV5-5 and TRBJ2-7, with TRBD2 matching 14 bases. Trimming at V came to 4 bases and at J to 7 bases, leaving 10 bases not matched to a gene. The CDR3 has 16 amino acids. From germline, CDR1 is SGHKS and CDR2 YYEKEE (reference sequence). The CDR3 here is CASSHATSGRAGEQYF. The CDR3 DNA reads as TGTGCCAGCAGCCACGCGACTAGCGGGAGGGCCGGGGAGCAGTACTTC.

The gene calls are TRBV28 and TRBJ2-1; D possibly corresponds to TRBD2 (5 bases). Germline lookup yields CDR1 MDHEN and CDR2 SYDVKM. This CDR3 comprises 14 residues. V was clipped by 5 bases and J by 8 bases, with 16 bases between them. As DNA, the CDR3 is TGTGCCAGCAGTCGCGGGCCGGAAGAGGATGAGCAGTTCTTC. This translates into CASSRGPEEDEQFF. Full variable domain (missing parts from reference TRBV28 and TRBJ2-1): DVKVTQSSRYLVKRTGEKVFLECVQDMDHENMFWYRQDPGLGLRLIYFSYDVKMKEKGDIPEGYSVSREKKERFSLILESASTNQTSMYLCASSRGPEEDEQFFGPGTRLTVL.

The V gene is TRBV29-1, the J gene TRBJ2-1; a weak D match, TRBD2 (7 bases). The CDR3 is made up of 16 amino acids. V shed 3 bases and J shed 0 bases, with 15 bases lying between them. Germline V CDR1 and CDR2: SQVTM, ANQGSEA. In DNA, the CDR3 is TGCAGCGTTGATGCCCCGGGGGGCGACTCCTACAATGAGCAGTTCTTC. Translated, it gives CSVDAPGGDSYNEQFF.

The chain has TRBV15 and TRBJ2-2; D not resolved. V lost 0 bases and J 3 bases, leaving 5 bases between the germline ends. This CDR3 is 14 amino acids long. The germline CDR1 and CDR2 sequences are LNHNV and YYDKDF (reference sequence). CDR3 sequence reads: CATSRDGDTGELFF. CDR3 nucleotide sequence: TGTGCCACCAGCAGAGATGGCGACACCGGGGAGCTGTTTTTT.

The chain combines TRBV27 with TRBJ2-1; D remains unclear. CDR1 is MNHEY, CDR2 SMNVEV, per germline (reference sequence). This CDR3 comprises 13 residues. The germline V and J ends were trimmed by 7 bases and 8 bases, with 15 bases remaining between them. CDR3 loop: CASTSPSRHEQFF. As DNA, the CDR3 is TGTGCCAGCACCTCACCCAGCCGCCATGAGCAGTTCTTC.

The chain uses TRBV29-1 and TRBJ2-7, with 11 bases aligning to TRBD1. J lost 5 bases, V lost 6 bases, and 6 bases had no gene match. The length of the CDR3 is 13 residues. Germline CDR1 is SQVTM and CDR2 is ANQGSEA. In nucleotides, the CDR3 is TGCAGCGTAGCTGGGGACAGGGGGGACGAGCAGTACTTC. Translated, it gives CSVAGDRGDEQYF.

This clone was seen a few times. The chain couples TRBV6-1 to TRBJ2-7; possibly TRBD1 or TRBD2 for D (5 bases each). This CDR3 is 14 amino acids long. CDR1 is MNHNS, CDR2 SASEGT, per germline. Trimming took off 4 bases at V and 2 bases at J, with 12 bases between the two ends. The CDR3, as DNA: TGTGCCAGCAGTGTGGCAGGGACGACCTACGAGCAGTACTTC. This translates into CASSVAGTTYEQYF.

The chain uses TRBV7-9 and TRBJ2-7; 7 bases map to TRBD1. The length of the CDR3 is 15 residues. Trimming removed 0 bases from V and 0 bases from J; junction bases left unmatched: 2. Germline V gives CDR1 SEHNR, CDR2 FQNEAQ (reference sequence). The CDR3 is CASSLAGTASYEQYF. For the CDR3, the DNA is TGTGCCAGCAGCTTAGCCGGGACAGCCTCCTACGAGCAGTACTTC. Full variable domain (rest looked up from reference TRBV7-9 and TRBJ2-7): DTGVSQNPRHKITKRGQNVTFRCDPISEHNRLYWYRQTLGQGPEFLTYFQNEAQLEKSRLLSDRFSAERPKGSFSTLEIQRTEQGDSAMYLCASSLAGTASYEQYFGPGTRLTVT.

The chain uses TRBV11-2 and TRBJ2-3; weak D call: TRBD2 (6 bases). Germline V gene lookup returns CDR1 SGHAT and CDR2 FQNNGV. The V and J ends lost 6 bases and 6 bases respectively, with 16 bases between them. This CDR3 region has 14 residues. CDR3 amino acids: CASSGGSPTDTQYF. CDR3 DNA sequence: TGTGCCAGCAGTGGAGGGAGCCCGACGGATACGCAGTATTTT.